The rows below give T cell receptor beta chains drawn from one sample of a study of T cell repertoires in cytomegalovirus infection. Each CDR3 protein is one row after TCRdb ran MiXCR on the reads. Among about 130,000 distinct CDR3 sequences listed, roughly a quarter were seen once. These receptors have no known antigen. Sequencing was performed on PBMCs, sequenced either directly or after in vitro stimulation (not recorded which). These receptors were taken from a human donor in good health (CMV status not recorded). Some clones in this sample may be carry-over from other donors' samples. Each CDR3 is given with its conserved first and last residue. D genes are given only for firm matches. Size is stated for part of the rows, as once, few or many counts, or as a class when the clone is expanded.

j_call: TRBJ1-2
d_call: NA
v_call: TRBV12-3/TRBV12-4
clone_size: NA
cdr3_aa: CASSFSEDGGFYGYTF
cdr3_nt: TGTGCCAGCAGTTTCTCTGAAGACGGTGGGTTTTATGGCTACACCTTC

j_call: TRBJ2-7
d_call: TRBD1
v_call: TRBV12-3/TRBV12-4
clone_size: NA
cdr3_aa: CASSLFGQGDYEQYF
cdr3_nt: TGTGCCAGCAGTTTATTTGGACAGGGGGACTACGAGCAGTACTTC

j_call: TRBJ2-5
d_call: TRBD1
v_call: TRBV13
clone_size: many
cdr3_aa: CASSLVGQGVQTQYF
cdr3_nt: TGTGCCAGCAGCTTAGTGGGACAGGGTGTGCAGACCCAGTACTTC

j_call: TRBJ1-1
d_call: NA
v_call: TRBV30
clone_size: NA
cdr3_aa: CAWTQGLSTEAFF
cdr3_nt: TGTGCCTGGACCCAGGGATTAAGCACTGAAGCTTTCTTT

j_call: TRBJ2-2
d_call: TRBD2
v_call: TRBV7-8
clone_size: many
cdr3_aa: CASLSTSGDTGELFF
cdr3_nt: TGTGCCAGCTTATCGACTAGCGGAGACACCGGGGAGCTGTTTTTT

j_call: TRBJ1-5
d_call: NA
v_call: TRBV7-9
clone_size: NA
cdr3_aa: CASSQTSGPGIYQPQHF
cdr3_nt: TGTGCCAGCAGCCAAACGTCGGGGCCCGGCATATATCAGCCCCAGCATTTT

j_call: TRBJ2-3
d_call: TRBD2
v_call: TRBV6-6
clone_size: NA
cdr3_aa: CASTLLAGVDTQYF
cdr3_nt: TGTGCCAGCACCTTACTAGCGGGAGTTGATACGCAGTATTTT

j_call: TRBJ2-3
d_call: TRBD2
v_call: TRBV15
clone_size: few
cdr3_aa: CATSITSGALWADTQYF
cdr3_nt: TGTGCCACCAGCATCACTAGCGGGGCCCTTTGGGCAGATACGCAGTATTTT

j_call: TRBJ2-2
d_call: TRBD1
v_call: TRBV24-1
clone_size: NA
cdr3_aa: CATSGRDRGDTGELFF
cdr3_nt: TGTGCCACCAGCGGCCGGGACAGGGGGGACACCGGGGAGCTGTTTTTT

j_call: TRBJ2-2
d_call: NA
v_call: TRBV5-1
clone_size: many
cdr3_aa: CASSAEKVEDGELFF
cdr3_nt: TGCGCCAGCAGCGCCGAAAAAGTAGAGGACGGGGAGCTGTTTTTT

j_call: TRBJ2-1
d_call: NA
v_call: TRBV6-5
clone_size: NA
cdr3_aa: CASSYGRKGWYNEQFF
cdr3_nt: TGTGCCAGCAGTTATGGTCGGAAGGGATGGTACAATGAGCAGTTCTTC

j_call: TRBJ2-2
d_call: TRBD1
v_call: TRBV7-2
clone_size: many
cdr3_aa: CASSLRQGSLNTGELFF
cdr3_nt: TGTGCCAGCAGCTTAAGACAGGGTTCCCTGAACACCGGGGAGCTGTTTTTT

j_call: TRBJ1-1
d_call: NA
v_call: TRBV5-1
clone_size: many
cdr3_aa: CASSDRAAPSDTEAFF
cdr3_nt: TGCGCCAGCAGCGACCGGGCCGCTCCGTCGGACACTGAAGCTTTCTTT

j_call: TRBJ1-5
d_call: NA
v_call: TRBV6-1
clone_size: many
cdr3_aa: CATFSSGAGNQPQHF
cdr3_nt: TGTGCCACCTTTTCGTCCGGGGCAGGCAATCAGCCCCAGCATTTT

j_call: TRBJ2-7
d_call: NA
v_call: TRBV14
clone_size: NA
cdr3_aa: CASSQVSGKISYEQYF
cdr3_nt: TGTGCCAGCAGCCAAGTCAGCGGCAAGATCTCCTACGAGCAGTACTTC

j_call: TRBJ1-2
d_call: TRBD1
v_call: TRBV7-2
clone_size: many
cdr3_aa: CASSLGQGEGYTF
cdr3_nt: TGTGCCAGCAGCTTAGGACAGGGGGAAGGCTACACCTTC

j_call: TRBJ2-5
d_call: NA
v_call: TRBV19
clone_size: many
cdr3_aa: CASSGNRVQETQYF
cdr3_nt: TGTGCCAGTAGTGGAAACAGGGTCCAAGAGACCCAGTACTTC

j_call: TRBJ2-3
d_call: NA
v_call: TRBV19
clone_size: NA
cdr3_aa: CASSEGRGDTQYF
cdr3_nt: TGTGCCAGTAGTGAAGGGCGGGGAGATACGCAGTATTTT

j_call: TRBJ2-3
d_call: TRBD1
v_call: TRBV9
clone_size: NA
cdr3_aa: CASSARGLSTDTQYF
cdr3_nt: TGTGCCAGCAGCGCAAGGGGGCTTAGCACAGATACGCAGTATTTT

j_call: TRBJ1-4
d_call: TRBD1
v_call: TRBV7-9
clone_size: NA
cdr3_aa: CASSRGTGQNEKLFF
cdr3_nt: TGTGCCAGCAGCCGTGGGACAGGGCAAAATGAAAAACTGTTTTTT

j_call: TRBJ1-2
d_call: NA
v_call: TRBV7-2
clone_size: many
cdr3_aa: CASSLVSDYGYTF
cdr3_nt: TGTGCCAGCAGCTTAGTATCGGACTATGGCTACACCTTC

j_call: TRBJ2-7
d_call: NA
v_call: TRBV20-1
clone_size: NA
cdr3_aa: CSANRILSYEQYF
cdr3_nt: TGCAGTGCCAACAGGATTCTCTCCTACGAGCAGTACTTC